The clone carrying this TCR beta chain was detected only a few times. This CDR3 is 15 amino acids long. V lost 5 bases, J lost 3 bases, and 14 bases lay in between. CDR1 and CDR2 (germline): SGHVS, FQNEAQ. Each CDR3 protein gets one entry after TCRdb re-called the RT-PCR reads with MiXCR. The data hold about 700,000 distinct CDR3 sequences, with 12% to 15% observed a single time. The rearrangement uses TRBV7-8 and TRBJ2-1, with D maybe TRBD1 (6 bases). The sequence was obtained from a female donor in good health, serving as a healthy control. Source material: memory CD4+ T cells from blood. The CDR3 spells CASSRTTGSYNEQFF. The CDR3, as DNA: TGTGCCAGCAGCCGTACCACAGGGAGCTACAATGAGCAGTTCTTC.